These 27 T cell receptor beta chains were all obtained from the same sample, sequenced in a study of T cells and Merkel cell carcinoma outcomes. The method was immunoSEQ multiplex PCR; TCRdb's version includes in-frame clones alone and lacks a portion of them. The repertoire holds 15,000 to 17,000 clones, roughly 76% seen once, with 9% in the top ten. The specimen sequenced was tumor tissue from Merkel cell carcinoma. The receptors shown here come from a human donor with Merkel cell carcinoma.

This clone appeared a single time. The CDR3 bases are TGTGCCAGTAGTAACTTTGGGACAGGCCCCTACGAGCAGTACTTC. Protein sequence: CASSNFGTGPYEQYF. The J gene is TRBJ2-7, the V gene TRBV19, with 8 bases identical to TRBD1. V lost 4 bases and J lost 2; bases outside the gene matches: 7. Germline assignment: CDR1 LNHDA and CDR2 SQIVND (reference sequence). CDR3 size: 15 residues.

J is TRBJ2-5 and V is TRBV2; TRBD1 matches 8 bases. The DNA end is more similar to TRBJ2-7, so the J call may be wrong. The CDR3 runs 17 residues. Germline V CDR1 and CDR2: SNHLY, FYNNEI. The CDR3 DNA sequence: TGTGCCAGCAGTGAAACGGGCCCCGGGACAGGAACCTACGAGCAGTACTTC. It translates to CASSETGPGTGTYEQYF.

This rearrangement joins TRBV30 to TRBJ2-7, with D possibly TRBD2 on 5 matching bases. Germline CDR1 reads GTSNPN; CDR2 reads SVGIG (reference sequence). The CDR3 is 13 amino acids. The V end was cut by 0 bases, the J end by 3 bases, with 9 bases between. In nucleotides, the CDR3 is TGTGCCTGGAGTGTAGGCGGGTTCTACGAGCAGTACTTC. As protein: CAWSVGGFYEQYF.

The chain recombines TRBV18 with TRBJ2-1, with 12 bases identical to TRBD2. Germline V gives CDR1 KGHSH, CDR2 LQKENI. The J segment lost 8 bases and the V segment lost 3 bases, leaving 8 bases of the junction unmatched. This CDR3 has 16 residues. CDR3 nucleotide sequence: TGTGCCAGCTCACCTGAGACTAGCGGGAGCTTCGATGAGCAGTTCTTC. Protein sequence: CASSPETSGSFDEQFF.

The V and J genes are TRBV18 and TRBJ1-5; D ambiguous. V dropped 0 bases and J dropped 6 bases, with 15 bases sitting between them. CDR1 KGHSH and CDR2 LQKENI come from the germline V gene. The CDR3 totals 16 residues. The CDR3 protein is CASSPPTYHPSQPQHF. Written as DNA, the CDR3 is TGTGCCAGCTCACCACCGACTTACCATCCTAGTCAGCCCCAGCATTTT. Together with reference TRBV18 and TRBJ1-5, the CDR3 gives the full variable domain: NAGVMQNPRHLVRRRGQEARLRCSPMKGHSHVYWYRQLPEEGLKFMVYLQKENIIDESGMPKERFSAEFPKEGPSILRIQQVVRGDSAAYFCASSPPTYHPSQPQHFGDGTRLSIL.

The rearrangement links TRBV5-4 to TRBJ2-7; D may match TRBD1 or TRBD2 (5 bases each). The CDR3 is made up of 13 amino acids. Germline V gene sequence: CDR1 SGHNT, CDR2 YYREEE (reference sequence). V was clipped by 0 bases and J by 3 bases, with 7 bases between them. The CDR3 sequence is CASSLGGDYEQYF. CDR3 nucleotide sequence: TGTGCCAGCAGCTTGGGAGGGGACTACGAGCAGTACTTC. Looking up the rest from reference TRBV5-4 and TRBJ2-7 gives the full variable domain: ETGVTQSPTHLIKTRGQQVTLRCSSQSGHNTVSWYQQALGQGPQFIFQYYREEENGRGNFPPRFSGLQFPNYSSELNVNALELDDSALYLCASSLGGDYEQYFGPGTRLTVT.

The chain joins TRBV28 to TRBJ2-2; TRBD1 agrees at 8 bases. J was trimmed by 4 bases and V by 6 bases; bases with no gene match: 4. This CDR3 contains 14 residues. Germline-derived CDR1 and CDR2 are MDHEN and SYDVKM. CDR3 sequence reads: CASSDRGFTGELFF. The CDR3 nucleotides are TGTGCCAGCAGCGACAGGGGTTTCACCGGGGAGCTGTTTTTT. Full variable domain (outside the CDR3, taken from reference TRBV28 and TRBJ2-2): DVKVTQSSRYLVKRTGEKVFLECVQDMDHENMFWYRQDPGLGLRLIYFSYDVKMKEKGDIPEGYSVSREKKERFSLILESASTNQTSMYLCASSDRGFTGELFFGEGSRLTVL.

J is TRBJ1-2 and V is TRBV28; the D gene is possibly TRBD1 (6 bases). V dropped 1 base and J dropped 6 bases, with 12 bases sitting between them. Looked up from germline, CDR1 is MDHEN and CDR2 is SYDVKM. The CDR3 runs to 14 residues. The CDR3 loop reads CASSLYTGGNGYTF. CDR3 nucleotide sequence: TGTGCCAGCAGTTTATACACGGGGGGCAATGGCTACACCTTC.

This clone was detected only once. The V gene is TRBV6-1, the J gene TRBJ1-5; 7 positions match TRBD1. CDR1 is MNHNS and CDR2 is SASEGT in the germline V gene. The CDR3 sequence is 14 residues long. Trimming took 6 bases from V and 7 from J; bases not matched to a gene: 9. The CDR3 here is CASRAGTDVQPQHF. The CDR3 DNA follows: TGTGCCAGCAGGGCCGGGACAGATGTACAGCCCCAGCATTTT.

The chain carries TRBV27 and TRBJ2-1; D may correspond to TRBD1 or TRBD2 (5 bases each). V was trimmed by 6 bases and J by 8 bases, leaving 35 bases between them. The germline CDR1 and CDR2 sequences are MNHEY and SMNVEV (reference sequence). CDR3 length: 20 residues. CDR3 amino acids: CASSPVPGTRGGPSGYEQFF. The CDR3 DNA follows: TGTGCCAGCAGCCCAGTCCCCGGGACGAGAGGCGGACCTTCTGGGTATGAGCAGTTCTTC.

The V call is TRBV27, the J call TRBJ2-3; 8 bases align to TRBD2. The length of the CDR3 is 14 residues. In germline, CDR1 is MNHEY, CDR2 SMNVEV (reference sequence). The V segment lost 3 bases and the J segment 5 bases; nucleotides outside the gene matches: 4. CDR3 sequence reads: CASSFTTSGDTQYF. The DNA for the CDR3 is TGTGCCAGCAGTTTCACTACTAGCGGAGATACGCAGTATTTT.

The V gene is TRBV4-1, the J gene TRBJ1-1, with unresolved D. The CDR3 spans 12 residues. The V gene lost 1 base and the J gene lost 7 bases, with 7 bases spanning the gap. Germline V lookup: CDR1 MGHRA, CDR2 YSYEKL. The CDR3 bases are TGCGCCAGCAGCCAAGGAATTAGTGAAGCTTTCTTT. Translating gives CASSQGISEAFF.

V is TRBV6-1 and J is TRBJ2-7, with a tentative D call TRBD2 (5 bases). CDR3 length: 12 residues. CDR1 MNHNS and CDR2 SASEGT come from the germline V gene. Trimming removed 10 bases at V and 0 bases at J, with 10 bases between. Written as DNA, the CDR3 is TGTGCCACCAGCGGTGACTCCTACGAGCAGTACTTC. It is translated as CATSGDSYEQYF.

This chain joins TRBV6-5 and TRBJ1-1; D gene unclear. Germline lookup yields CDR1 MNHEY and CDR2 SVGAGI. CDR3 length: 12 residues. The V gene lost 10 bases and the J gene lost 0 bases, with 9 bases spanning the gap. The CDR3 DNA reads TGTGCCAACCGCGGGGTGAACACTGAAGCTTTCTTT. This sequence encodes CANRGVNTEAFF.

The chain employs TRBV11-3 and TRBJ2-2, with unresolved D. Trimming took 3 bases from V and 7 from J, leaving 9 bases between them. From germline, CDR1 is SGHNT and CDR2 YENEEA. The CDR3 has 13 amino acids. The CDR3 nucleotides are TGTGCCAGCAGCTTTCAAGGCAACGGGGAGCTGTTTTTT. It translates to CASSFQGNGELFF.

This clone has only a few counts. The J gene is TRBJ1-4, the V gene TRBV28; D ambiguous. The CDR3 extends over 13 amino acids. With 6 bases removed from V and 10 bases from J, the gap between germline ends came to 15 bases. Germline values: CDR1 MDHEN, CDR2 SYDVKM. CDR3 protein: CASSLSTWGKLFF. The CDR3 DNA follows: TGTGCCAGCAGCCTGTCCACTTGGGGAAAACTGTTTTTT.

In DNA form, the CDR3 reads TGTGCCAGCAGCAAGCTTCTGGCCGGGGCCAACGTCCTGACTTTC. The encoded protein is CASSKLLAGANVLTF. The rearrangement uses TRBV6-5 and TRBJ2-6; D is ambiguous. Between the trimmed V and J ends, which lost 6 bases and 4 bases, there was a span of 13 bases. The CDR3 length is 15 residues. Per the germline V gene, CDR1 is MNHEY and CDR2 is SVGAGI.

In this sample, this clone turned up once. V gene TRBV6-1 combines with J gene TRBJ1-3; no reliable D call. Germline CDR1 reads MNHNS; CDR2 reads SASEGT. Trimming removed 1 base at V and 3 bases at J, with 4 bases between. This CDR3 is 13 amino acids long. CDR3 DNA: TGTGCCAGCAGTGAAGGCTTTGGAAACACCATATATTTT. Its protein product is CASSEGFGNTIYF.

The rearrangement uses TRBV5-1 and TRBJ2-7; D may match TRBD1 or TRBD2 (7 bases each). With 4 bases removed from V and 1 base from J, the gap between germline ends came to 12 bases. CDR1 SGHRS and CDR2 YFSETQ come from the germline V gene. The CDR3 has 14 residues. The CDR3 spells CASSPGGASYEQYF. Here the CDR3 DNA reads TGCGCCAGCAGCCCAGGGGGGGCGTCCTACGAGCAGTACTTC.

The CDR3 here is CASSPGDRGVETQYF. The CDR3 DNA is TGTGCCAGCAGCCCCGGAGACAGGGGGGTGGAGACCCAGTACTTC. The V call is TRBV11-3, the J call TRBJ2-5, with 9 bases lining up with TRBD1. Germline lookup yields CDR1 SGHNT and CDR2 YENEEA. Trimming cost V 5 bases and J 5 bases; bases outside gene matches: 9. The CDR3 contains 15 residues.

The J gene is TRBJ2-1, the V gene TRBV2, with TRBD2 matching over 7 bases. Germline V gene sequence: CDR1 SNHLY, CDR2 FYNNEI. V dropped 7 bases and J dropped 11; count of bases not matched to a gene: 8. The CDR3 is made up of 12 amino acids. The CDR3 is CASTVPSGKQFF. CDR3 in DNA: TGTGCCAGCACTGTGCCTAGCGGAAAGCAGTTCTTC.

The chain joins TRBV6-1 to TRBJ2-1; D ambiguous. V shed 0 bases and J shed 9 bases, with 12 bases lying between them. The CDR3 runs 14 residues. Germline V gives CDR1 MNHNS, CDR2 SASEGT. CDR3 in DNA: TGTGCCAGCAGTGAAGCGCCTCAGTGGGGTGAGCAGTTCTTC. Translated: CASSEAPQWGEQFF.

The genes are TRBV19 and TRBJ2-7, with 10 bases matching TRBD2. V shed 5 bases and J 5 bases; nucleotides not matched to a gene: 12. Germline values: CDR1 LNHDA, CDR2 SQIVND (reference sequence). The CDR3 is made up of 16 amino acids. CDR3 sequence reads: CASSSTFTSGIDEQYF. The CDR3 DNA follows: TGTGCCAGTAGTTCCACCTTTACTAGCGGGATCGACGAGCAGTACTTC.

The V gene is TRBV5-4, the J gene TRBJ2-1; unclear D gene. Germline loops: CDR1 SGHNT, CDR2 YYREEE (reference sequence). The CDR3 runs to 12 residues. V gave up 3 bases and J gave up 9 bases, with 10 bases separating them. The CDR3: CASSSDVSEQFF. CDR3 DNA sequence: TGTGCCAGCAGCTCCGACGTGAGTGAGCAGTTCTTC.

The V call is TRBV6-1, the J call TRBJ1-1; 7 bases are a match to TRBD1. This CDR3 region has 14 residues. The germline V gene encodes CDR1 MNHNS and CDR2 SASEGT. V lost 4 bases and J lost 6; bases outside the gene matches: 8. The CDR3 spells CASSGNRGSSEAFF. The DNA for the CDR3 is TGTGCCAGCAGTGGTAACAGGGGTTCATCTGAAGCTTTCTTT.

The rearrangement links TRBV27 to TRBJ1-3; D unclear. V was shortened by 3 bases and J by 2 bases, with 8 bases between the two germline ends. Germline values: CDR1 MNHEY, CDR2 SMNVEV (reference sequence). The CDR3 has 14 residues. CDR3 in amino acids: CASSLAIPGNTIYF. In DNA form, the CDR3 reads TGTGCCAGCAGTTTGGCCATCCCTGGAAACACCATATATTTT.

Comment on this clone: This specimen includes other DNA sequences encoding the same CDR3. V gene TRBV18 combines with J gene TRBJ1-1, with TRBD1 matching over 9 bases. Germline loops: CDR1 KGHSH, CDR2 LQKENI. This CDR3 has 13 residues. Trimming took 5 bases from V and 5 from J; bases not matched to a gene: 3. The CDR3 reads CASSADRGTEAFF. The CDR3 DNA reads TGTGCCAGCTCAGCGGACAGGGGAACTGAAGCTTTCTTT.